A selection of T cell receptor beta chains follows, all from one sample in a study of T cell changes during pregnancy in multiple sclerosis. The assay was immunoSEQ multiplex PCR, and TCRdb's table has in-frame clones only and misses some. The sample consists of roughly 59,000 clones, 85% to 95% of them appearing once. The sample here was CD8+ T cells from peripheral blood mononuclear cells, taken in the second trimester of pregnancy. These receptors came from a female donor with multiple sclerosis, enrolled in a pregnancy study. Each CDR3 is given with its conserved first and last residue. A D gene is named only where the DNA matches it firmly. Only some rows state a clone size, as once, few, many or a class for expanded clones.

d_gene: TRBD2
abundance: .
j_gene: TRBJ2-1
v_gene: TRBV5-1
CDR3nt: TGCGCCAGCAGCGACGATAGCGGGAGAAATGAGCAGTTCTTC
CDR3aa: CASSDDSGRNEQFF

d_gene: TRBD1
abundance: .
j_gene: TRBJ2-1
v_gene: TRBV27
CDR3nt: TGTGCCAGCAGTAAACCCGGGACAGCTTACAATGAGCAGTTCTTC
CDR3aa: CASSKPGTAYNEQFF

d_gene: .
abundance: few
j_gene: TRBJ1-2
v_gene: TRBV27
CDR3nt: TGTGCCAGCAGCCGGGGGGGAGCCGACTATGGCTACACCTTC
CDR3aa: CASSRGGADYGYTF

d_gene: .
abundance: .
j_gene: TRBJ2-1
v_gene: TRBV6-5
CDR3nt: TGTGCCAGCAATCCCAGTAGCCCCAGGGATGAGCAGTTCTTC
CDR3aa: CASNPSSPRDEQFF

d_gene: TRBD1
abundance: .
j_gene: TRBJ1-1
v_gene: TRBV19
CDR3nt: TGTGCCAGTAGTTGGACAGGGCCCGCTGAAGCTTTCTTT
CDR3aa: CASSWTGPAEAFF

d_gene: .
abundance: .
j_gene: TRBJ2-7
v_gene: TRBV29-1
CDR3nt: TGCAGCGTGTTATTATTTTCCTACGAGCAGTACTTC
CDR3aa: CSVLLFSYEQYF

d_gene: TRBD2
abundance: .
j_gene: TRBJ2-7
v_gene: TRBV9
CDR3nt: TGTGCCAGCAGCGAGGGGCTAGCGGATACCTACGAGCAGTACTTC
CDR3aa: CASSEGLADTYEQYF

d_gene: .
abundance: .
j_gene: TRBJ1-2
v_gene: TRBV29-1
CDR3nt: TGCAGCGCCCCGACACCTAACTATGGCTACACCTTC
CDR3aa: CSAPTPNYGYTF

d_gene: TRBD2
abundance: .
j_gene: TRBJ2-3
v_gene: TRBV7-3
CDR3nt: TGTGCCAGCAGCTTTAGCGGGAACCCCTTGGATACGCAGTATTTT
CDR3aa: CASSFSGNPLDTQYF

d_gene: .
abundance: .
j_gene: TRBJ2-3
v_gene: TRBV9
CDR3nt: TGTGCCAGCACCAAGGAAGTAGCGGTGGGTGGCACAGATACGCAGTATTTT
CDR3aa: CASTKEVAVGGTDTQYF

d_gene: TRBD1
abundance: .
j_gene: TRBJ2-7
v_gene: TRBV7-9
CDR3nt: TGTGCCAGCAGCTTAGAGCCTGGACAGGGCCTGGGGGAGCAGTACTTC
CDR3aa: CASSLEPGQGLGEQYF

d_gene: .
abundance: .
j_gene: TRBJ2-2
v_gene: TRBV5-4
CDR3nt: TGTGCCAGCAGCGTCAGGTCCAACACCGGGGAGCTGTTTTTT
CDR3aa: CASSVRSNTGELFF

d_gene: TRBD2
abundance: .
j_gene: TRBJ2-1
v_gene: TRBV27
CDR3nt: TGTGCCAGCAGTTTACCCCAAGGACTAGCGGGCAACAATGAGCAGTTCTTC
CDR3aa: CASSLPQGLAGNNEQFF

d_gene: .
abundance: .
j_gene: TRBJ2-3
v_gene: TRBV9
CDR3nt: TGTGCCAGCACTCCGCAGGGGATATTCCCAGATACGCAGTATTTT
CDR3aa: CASTPQGIFPDTQYF

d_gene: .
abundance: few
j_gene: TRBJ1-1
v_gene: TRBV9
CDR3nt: TGTGCCAGCAGCGTAGGGGTGACTACTGAAGCTTTCTTT
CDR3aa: CASSVGVTTEAFF

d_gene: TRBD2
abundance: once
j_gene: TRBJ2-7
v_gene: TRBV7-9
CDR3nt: TGTGCCAGCAGCACCGGACTAGCGGGAGTTTACTACGAGCAGTACTTC
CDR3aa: CASSTGLAGVYYEQYF

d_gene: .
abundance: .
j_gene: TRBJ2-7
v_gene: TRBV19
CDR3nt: TGTGCCAGTAAGGCACACTTCGGGTCCTACGAGCAGTACTTC
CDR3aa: CASKAHFGSYEQYF

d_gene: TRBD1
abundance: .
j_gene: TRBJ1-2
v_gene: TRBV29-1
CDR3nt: TGCAGCGTTCGGACAGGGGGAAGCTATGGCTACACCTTC
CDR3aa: CSVRTGGSYGYTF

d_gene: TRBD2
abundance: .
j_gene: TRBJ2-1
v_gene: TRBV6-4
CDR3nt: TGTGCCAGCAGTGAAGCGGGAGGGCCCAATGAGCAGTTCTTC
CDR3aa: CASSEAGGPNEQFF

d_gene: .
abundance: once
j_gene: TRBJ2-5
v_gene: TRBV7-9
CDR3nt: TGTGCCAGCAGCTTTCCTCCTTTTAGGGGGGAGACCCAGTACTTC
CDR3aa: CASSFPPFRGETQYF